This T cell receptor beta chain was captured in a study of blood T cells in healthy people across ages. Study-wide points: Investigators treated diversity estimates from one million T cells as underestimates. Older age went with lower TCR beta diversity per million T cells, in a roughly linear way.

Primed by a sample-barcoded 5' primer and a J-beta primer mix, a second PCR proceeded for 7 to 11 cycles. Tagging of each cDNA molecule was performed by a template-switch adaptor with 12 random nucleotides. Per sample, CDR3-containing paired-end reads numbered at least 3 million. TCRdb re-called the 5' RACE reads through MiXCR, storing one row per CDR3 protein. The repertoire holds over 1,500,000 distinct CDR3 sequences, with roughly two fifths as singletons. Concerning this clonotype: Its antigen remains unknown.

V was clipped by 5 bases and J by 4 bases, with 7 bases between them. In germline, CDR1 is DFQATT, CDR2 SNEGSKA (reference sequence). The CDR3 contains 11 residues. The chain uses TRBV20-1 and TRBJ2-3; D remains unclear. The receptor was isolated from a human donor in good health. Sequencing was carried out using blood. CDR3 residues: CSAEIADTQYF. DNA of the CDR3: TGCAGTGCTGAAATCGCAGATACGCAGTATTTT.